The following is a TCR beta chain sequence with its context. Researchers prepared the TCRbeta library using unique molecular identifiers, the study reports. TCRdb independently ran MiXCR on the PCR reads; one entry per CDR3 protein. The sample lists about 580,000 distinct CDR3 sequences; 23% were seen once. The V gene lost 3 bases and the J gene lost 4 bases, with 12 bases spanning the gap. The germline gives CDR1 KGHSH, CDR2 LQKENI. The CDR3 length is 14 residues. This record belongs to a study of T-cell reconstitution after alpha-beta-depleted transplantation in children. The sequence was collected from a boy in the first two years of life who had a stem cell transplant for acute myeloid leukemia, so the T cells may come from the graft donor. The starting material was PBMCs, mostly from graft donor cells, obtained 360 days after TCRalphabeta/CD19-depleted stem cell transplant. V and J are TRBV18 and TRBJ2-5; tentatively, D is TRBD1 (6 bases). Here the CDR3 reads CASSPRRTVETQYF. The CDR3, as DNA: TGTGCCAGCTCACCTCGGAGGACAGTAGAGACCCAGTACTTC.